Listed here are 28 T cell receptor beta chains from one sample, sequenced in a study of identical twins. TCRdb itself ran the 5' RACE reads through MiXCR, one entry per CDR3 protein. The sample yields under 1 million distinct CDR3 sequences, about 12% seen once. This sample was also put to use in a study of yellow fever vaccine responses in identical twins.

The sample was PBMCs. These receptors all come from a young woman in good health.

This clonotype was detected only a few times. This sequence joins TRBV15 and TRBJ2-1; TRBD2 agrees at 9 bases. CDR1 is LNHNV and CDR2 is YYDKDF in the germline V gene (reference sequence). V trimming: 1 base; J trimming: 5 bases; junction bases outside the gene matches: 3. The CDR3 totals 15 residues. CDR3 in DNA: TGTGCCACCAGCAGAGGCCCTAGCGGGGACAATGAGCAGTTCTTC. Residues: CATSRGPSGDNEQFF.

This clonotype was counted only a few times. This chain links TRBV2 with TRBJ2-7; D is unresolved. The length of the CDR3 is 15 residues. Germline-derived CDR1 and CDR2 are SNHLY and FYNNEI. V was shortened by 4 bases and J by 6 bases, with 19 bases between the two germline ends. The CDR3 loop reads CASSVQQSRASEQYV. DNA of the CDR3: TGTGCCAGCAGTGTTCAACAGTCTAGGGCCTCCGAGCAGTACGTC.

This chain links TRBV11-2 with TRBJ2-1, with 7 bases lining up with TRBD2. V shed 4 bases, J shed 6 bases, and the junction held 12 bases outside the gene matches. The CDR3 spans 16 residues. Per the germline V gene, CDR1 is SGHAT and CDR2 is FQNNGV. The DNA of the CDR3 is TGTGCCAGCAGCTACCGGTTAGCGGGCATATTCAATGAGCAGTTCTTC. It is translated as CASSYRLAGIFNEQFF.

V and J are TRBV7-6 and TRBJ2-1; D may correspond to TRBD1 or TRBD2 (6 bases each). This CDR3 is 14 amino acids long. Germline assignment: CDR1 SGHVS and CDR2 FNYEAQ. Deletions cut 6 bases from V and 4 bases from J, with 13 bases between. The CDR3 DNA sequence: TGTGCCAGCAGGCCGACTAGGGGGTACAATGAGCAGTTCTTC. Protein product: CASRPTRGYNEQFF. Filled out from reference TRBV7-6 and TRBJ2-1, the complete variable domain reads GAGVSQSPRYKVTKRGQDVALRCDPISGHVSLYWYRQALGQGPEFLTYFNYEAQQDKSGLPNDRFSAERPEGSISTLTIQRTEQRDSAMYRCASRPTRGYNEQFFGPGTRLTVL.

This clonotype was counted a few times. This chain joins TRBV6-2 or TRBV6-3 and TRBJ2-1; 15 bases are shared with TRBD2. V was clipped by 6 bases and J by 9 bases; unmatched bases: 12. This CDR3 has 17 residues. Germline V gene data show CDR1 as MNHEY and CDR2 as SVGEGT. CDR3 in amino acids: CASRQLGTSGRRVEQFF. The CDR3 DNA follows: TGTGCCAGCAGGCAACTCGGGACTAGCGGGAGGCGCGTTGAGCAGTTCTTC.

This rearrangement joins TRBV4-1 to TRBJ2-3; 12 nucleotides agree with TRBD1. The CDR3 covers 20 residues. The V gene end was trimmed by 3 bases and the J gene end by 2 bases; junction bases not matched to a gene: 15. Germline V gene data show CDR1 as MGHRA and CDR2 as YSYEKL. CDR3 sequence reads: CASSHIPGQGAQDPTDTQYF. CDR3 in DNA: TGCGCCAGCAGCCACATCCCGGGACAGGGGGCGCAAGACCCCACAGATACGCAGTATTTT.

This clonotype has a handful of counts. V is TRBV7-3 and J is TRBJ2-1, with 10 bases fitting TRBD2. The CDR3 runs 20 residues. V lost 1 base, J lost 0 bases, and 12 bases stayed unmatched. CDR1 is SGHTA and CDR2 is FQGTGA in the germline V gene. CDR3 in DNA: TGTGCCAGCAGCTTAAATCCCTTTTCCGCTAGCGGGAGCTCCTACAATGAGCAGTTCTTC. This codes for CASSLNPFSASGSSYNEQFF.

This clonotype has more than one count but fewer than ten. The chain carries TRBV12-3 or TRBV12-4 and TRBJ2-5; D unresolved. V dropped 6 bases and J dropped 5 bases, with 19 bases sitting between them. The CDR3 spans 15 residues. For the CDR3, the DNA is TGTGCCAGCAGCCCAATACCAGCGTCCGGGGAGACCCAGTACTTC. It specifies CASSPIPASGETQYF.

The CDR3 DNA reads as TGTGCCAGTAGTAAGGAGACAGAACTCACAGATACGCAGTATTTT. It codes for CASSKETELTDTQYF. This chain joins TRBV19 and TRBJ2-3; D is possibly TRBD1 (5 bases). The CDR3 sequence is 15 residues long. The germline V and J ends were trimmed by 4 bases and 2 bases, with 13 bases remaining between them. Germline loops: CDR1 LNHDA, CDR2 SQIVND (reference sequence).

The sample holds a few counts of this clonotype. The rearrangement links TRBV20-1 to TRBJ2-7; 10 positions match TRBD2. The V and J ends lost 3 bases and 4 bases, in that order; junction bases with no gene match: 6. CDR1 and CDR2 from the germline V gene are DFQATT and SNEGSKA (reference sequence). The CDR3 loop spans 14 amino acids. This chain's CDR3 is CSARFSGRGYEQYF. The CDR3 coding sequence is TGCAGTGCTAGGTTCAGCGGGAGGGGATACGAGCAGTACTTC.

The V gene is TRBV13, the J gene TRBJ2-7, with D perhaps assigned TRBD1 or TRBD2 (6 bases each). Per the germline V gene, CDR1 is PRHDT and CDR2 is FYEKMQ (reference sequence). The CDR3 covers 16 residues. Trimming pared 0 bases from V and 2 bases from J, leaving 14 bases between. In DNA form, the CDR3 reads TGTGCCAGCAGCTTAGGACTTCCGGGGGCCACCTACGAGCAGTACTTC. Amino acids: CASSLGLPGATYEQYF. The whole variable domain, remainder taken from reference TRBV13 and TRBJ2-7, is AAGVIQSPRHLIKEKRETATLKCYPIPRHDTVYWYQQGPGQDPQFLISFYEKMQSDKGSIPDRFSAQQFSDYHSELNMSSLELGDSALYFCASSLGLPGATYEQYFGPGTRLTVT.

The CDR3 loop is CASSVQDLNTEAFF. Written as DNA, the CDR3 is TGTGCCAGCAGCGTCCAGGACCTGAACACTGAAGCTTTCTTT. The rearrangement links TRBV9 to TRBJ1-1, with unresolved D. The germline V and J ends were trimmed by 2 bases and 0 bases, with 8 bases remaining between them. There are 14 residues in the CDR3. The germline CDR1 and CDR2 sequences are SGDLS and YYNGEE.

The chain's CDR3 is CASSLWALASHNEQFF. The CDR3 DNA follows: TGTGCCAGCAGTTTATGGGCCTTAGCGTCCCACAATGAGCAGTTCTTC. J is TRBJ2-1 and V is TRBV28, with D possibly TRBD2 on 5 matching bases. The germline V and J ends were trimmed by 0 bases and 5 bases, with 14 bases remaining between them. Germline-derived CDR1 and CDR2 are MDHEN and SYDVKM. This CDR3 is built from 16 residues.

The count of this clonotype is one. The chain links TRBV6-1 to TRBJ1-5; tentatively, D is TRBD1 (5 bases). This CDR3 contains 14 residues. Germline loops: CDR1 MNHNS, CDR2 SASEGT. The V end lost 11 bases, the J end lost 1 base, and 15 bases lay between the germline ends. CDR3 in amino acids: CAAGGSTSNQPQHF. The DNA of the CDR3 is TGTGCCGCCGGGGGGTCAACCAGCAATCAGCCCCAGCATTTT.

V and J are TRBV12-3 or TRBV12-4 and TRBJ2-3; D unresolved. Trimming shortened V by 5 bases and J by 2 bases, and 17 bases separated the two germline ends. This CDR3 contains 16 residues. For the CDR3, the DNA is TGTGCCAGCAGTAGCAGACTTAGAGTCGTCACAGATACGCAGTATTTT. Protein product: CASSSRLRVVTDTQYF.

The chain is built from TRBV7-6 and TRBJ2-3, with TRBD2 as a possible D gene (5 bases). The CDR3 spans 16 residues. Trimming took 5 bases from V and 3 from J, leaving 18 bases between them. From germline, CDR1 is SGHVS and CDR2 FNYEAQ. CDR3 in amino acids: CASSQQLKRSTDTQYF. The CDR3 DNA follows: TGTGCCAGCAGCCAACAACTCAAGCGGTCGACAGATACGCAGTATTTT.

At least ten counts were recorded for this clonotype. The rearrangement joins TRBV4-1 to TRBJ2-1, with 8 bases identical to TRBD2. Trimming removed 6 bases from V and 8 bases from J; junction bases left unmatched: 12. There are 15 residues in the CDR3. Germline V gene data show CDR1 as MGHRA and CDR2 as YSYEKL. The CDR3 is CASRHNRGGGDEQFF. Here the CDR3 DNA reads TGCGCCAGCAGACACAATCGGGGGGGCGGAGATGAGCAGTTCTTC.

This clonotype occurred many times. The genes are TRBV4-1 and TRBJ2-7, with 12 nucleotides matching TRBD2. Germline CDR1 and CDR2: MGHRA and YSYEKL. CDR3 length: 16 amino acids. V lost 1 base to trimming and J lost 4 bases; unmatched junction nucleotides: 5. This chain's CDR3 is CASSQGLAGDRYEQYV. The CDR3 nucleotides read TGCGCCAGCAGCCAAGGACTAGCGGGGGACCGTTACGAGCAGTACGTC.

The chain couples TRBV7-8 to TRBJ1-1; a weak D match, TRBD1 (5 bases). The ends were cut back, 5 bases at V and 1 base at J, with 17 bases in the middle. This CDR3 contains 16 residues. The germline V gene has CDR1 SGHVS and CDR2 FQNEAQ. CDR3 sequence (DNA): TGTGCCAGCAGCCCCGTACGGGGGTCCAAGAACACTGAAGCTTTCTTT. This sequence encodes CASSPVRGSKNTEAFF.

The CDR3 sequence: CASSFRFAGALNTGELFF. CDR3 DNA sequence: TGTGCCAGCAGCTTCCGTTTTGCGGGTGCGCTCAACACCGGGGAGCTGTTTTTT. The chain links TRBV2 to TRBJ2-2, with a tentative D call TRBD2 (5 bases). Germline CDR1 SNHLY, CDR2 FYNNEI. This CDR3 region has 18 residues. Trimming removed 6 bases from V and 2 bases from J, with 22 bases in between.

This clonotype was counted between two and nine times. The chain is built from TRBV5-6 and TRBJ1-2; weak D call: TRBD1 (5 bases). The CDR3 consists of 13 residues. V gave up 0 bases and J gave up 4 bases, with 7 bases separating them. Germline V gene data show CDR1 as SGHDT and CDR2 as YYEEEE. CDR3 sequence: CASSLGTRYGYTF. In DNA form, the CDR3 reads TGTGCCAGCAGCTTGGGGACACGCTATGGCTACACCTTC.

This clonotype was observed many times. As DNA, the CDR3 is TGTGCCAGCAGCCCCGGGGGTAGTCACAATGAGCAGTTCTTC. Translation: CASSPGGSHNEQFF. The genes are TRBV12-3 or TRBV12-4 and TRBJ2-1; the D gene is possibly TRBD2 (6 bases). CDR3 size: 14 residues. Trimming took 6 bases from V and 5 from J, leaving 14 bases between them.

The chain combines TRBV29-1 with TRBJ2-7, with 14 positions matching TRBD2. J was trimmed by 3 bases and V by 6 bases; bases with no gene match: 10. CDR3 length: 16 amino acids. CDR1 SQVTM and CDR2 ANQGSEA come from the germline V gene. The CDR3 here is CSVSGLAGEPLYEQYF. The CDR3 DNA reads TGCAGCGTCTCGGGACTAGCGGGAGAACCCCTCTACGAGCAGTACTTC.

This chain joins TRBV19 and TRBJ2-3; the D gene is possibly TRBD2 (6 bases). Between the trimmed V and J ends, which lost 7 bases and 5 bases, there was a span of 22 bases. Germline loops: CDR1 LNHDA, CDR2 SQIVND (reference sequence). The CDR3 is 16 amino acids. The CDR3 spells CASTVGRGGDRDTQYF. The DNA for the CDR3 is TGTGCCAGTACTGTTGGGAGAGGAGGGGATCGAGATACGCAGTATTTT. The variable domain in full, with the rest retrieved from reference TRBV19 and TRBJ2-3, is DGGITQSPKYLFRKEGQNVTLSCEQNLNHDAMYWYRQDPGQGLRLIYYSQIVNDFQKGDIAEGYSVSREKKESFPLTVTSAQKNPTAFYLCASTVGRGGDRDTQYFGPGTRLTVL.

The sample holds a few counts of this clonotype. The rearrangement joins TRBV20-1 to TRBJ2-5; D is perhaps TRBD1 (6 bases). CDR3 length: 14 amino acids. Deletions cut 4 bases from V and 4 bases from J, with 16 bases between. CDR1 and CDR2 (germline): DFQATT, SNEGSKA (reference sequence). The CDR3 here is CSANVGAGRETQYF. CDR3 coding DNA: TGCAGTGCTAACGTGGGGGCGGGTCGAGAGACCCAGTACTTC.

The chain recombines TRBV19 with TRBJ2-5, with 10 bases matching TRBD2. CDR1 and CDR2 from the germline V gene are LNHDA and SQIVND (reference sequence). The CDR3 length is 16 residues. Trimming removed 3 bases from V and 2 bases from J; junction bases left unmatched: 6. The CDR3 DNA reads TGTGCCAGTAGTATGGGACTAGCGAGAGGGCAAGAGACCCAGTACTTC. This encodes CASSMGLARGQETQYF.

J is TRBJ1-4 and V is TRBV20-1; 8 bases agree with TRBD1. Trimming cost V 1 base and J 7 bases; bases outside gene matches: 11. CDR1 and CDR2 (germline): DFQATT, SNEGSKA (reference sequence). This CDR3 has 16 residues. CDR3 loop: CSARGETGGWGEKLFF. For the CDR3, the DNA is TGCAGTGCTAGAGGCGAAACAGGGGGTTGGGGTGAAAAACTGTTTTTT.

The sample holds a few counts of this clonotype. V usage is TRBV7-9 and J usage is TRBJ2-3; D call uncertain. V shed 0 bases and J shed 5 bases, with 9 bases lying between them. Germline CDR1 SEHNR, CDR2 FQNEAQ (reference sequence). This CDR3 comprises 14 residues. CDR3 protein: CASSLAPPGDTQYF. CDR3 DNA sequence: TGTGCCAGCAGCTTAGCGCCCCCCGGAGATACGCAGTATTTT.